This paragraph covers one TCR beta chain sequence. Its antigen is as yet unknown. Sequenced by immunoSEQ multiplex PCR; TCRdb stores in-frame clones only, minus some. The sample shows roughly 38,000 clones, around 90% of them seen only once. The data originate from a study of T cells in localized non-small cell lung cancer. Study findings and constraints: Higher blood T cell density tracked longer overall survival. Adjacent lung had a median roughly 60 of the 100 largest tumor clones.

This receptor was identified in a woman between 35 and 70 years old with stage I lung adenocarcinoma. Sequencing used peripheral blood, obtained before any cancer treatment.

DNA of the CDR3: TGTGCCAGCAGTGAGGCAGCCTACACTGAAGCTTTCTTT. Its translation: CASSEAAYTEAFF. This chain joins TRBV2 and TRBJ1-1; no definite D call. This CDR3 has 13 residues. V lost 3 bases, J lost 3 bases, and 8 bases lay in between. Germline V gene lookup returns CDR1 SNHLY and CDR2 FYNNEI.